Listed here are 2 T cell receptor beta chains from one sample, sequenced in a study of lymphopenia after photon versus proton radiotherapy. The protocol was immunoSEQ multiplex PCR, while the TCRdb copy is restricted to in-frame clones and leaves out a portion. The table lists over 15,000 clones, about 85% of them singletons. The sequencing used peripheral blood, collected from a patient treated with proton-based radiotherapy. These receptors were obtained from a man between 65 and 85 years old with pancreatic cancer.

In its sample, this clone was seen once. The V gene is TRBV21-1, the J gene TRBJ1-2. TRBV21-1 is classified as a pseudogene. The CDR3 loop spans 10 amino acids. The CDR3 DNA reads TGTGCCAGCAAAAGCTATGGCTACACCTTC. It translates to CASKSYGYTF.

This clone was observed a handful of times. V is TRBV6-5 and J is TRBJ1-6, with a weak D call TRBD1 (6 bases). Germline V CDR1 and CDR2: MNHEY, SVGAGI. The CDR3 runs to 14 residues. V lost 5 bases and J lost 8, with 13 bases in between. DNA of the CDR3: TGTGCCAGCAGTATGGGGGGCGTGGATTCACCCCTCCACTTT. It yields the protein CASSMGGVDSPLHF.